This T cell receptor (beta chain) was retrieved from a study of shared clonotypes between healthy human individuals. General study findings and limits: As a rule, naive subsets had a larger estimated richness than memory subsets. When naive CD4 clonotypes were compared across four donors, about 4.8% were shared.

An assay was performed, and its level was deep. Sequenced by immunoSEQ multiplex PCR; TCRdb stores in-frame clones only, minus some. The repertoire holds about 320,000 clones, with around 87% as singletons. CDR1 MNHEY and CDR2 SVGAGI come from the germline V gene. V lost 6 bases, J lost 6 bases, and 15 bases lay in between. The CDR3 covers 15 residues. The table lists this clone with a count of one. Its cognate antigen is unknown. The clonotype was recovered from a young man in good health. The chain carries TRBV6-5 and TRBJ1-6; D may be TRBD1 (5 bases). Source material: memory CD8+ T cells sorted from blood. Sample subset: CD45RO+ cells pooled with CCR7-negative TemRA cells. CDR3 sequence reads: CASSQDSLLNSPLHF. The CDR3 nucleotides are TGTGCCAGCAGCCAAGACAGTCTACTTAATTCACCCCTCCACTTT.